Here is one T cell receptor (beta chain) with its context. Its matching antigen is unknown. The data were taken from a study of T-cell memory formation after mild COVID-19. Background on the study: Each donor largely had its own TCR clusters.

5'RACE, which relied on constant-segment primers, yielded TCR alpha and TCR beta cDNA libraries carrying sample barcodes and UMIs. MiXCR, applied by TCRdb to the 5' RACE reads, yields one record per CDR3 protein. The data hold 250,000 to 350,000 distinct CDR3 sequences, with 15% to 20% observed a single time. Germline CDR1 WSHSY, CDR2 SAAADI. The V gene end was trimmed by 6 bases and the J gene end by 0 bases; junction bases not matched to a gene: 4. The CDR3 totals 15 residues. Study-level points and caveats: CD4+ bias marked clones expanding day 15 to 37, unlike balanced contracting clones. CD4+ contracting clones lay mainly in CM and EM, CD8+ ones in EMRA.

The sequence derives from a man aged 18-30 years who had mild COVID-19 (a few samples of this study predate the infection). Cell type and time point are not known. The rearrangement joins TRBV10-2 to TRBJ2-1, with 8 bases that match TRBD2. The specimen sequenced was PBMCs or a T cell subset sorted from them (not recorded which). The CDR3 sequence: CASRIAGSSYNEQFF. Here the CDR3 DNA reads TGCGCCAGCAGGATAGCGGGGAGCTCCTACAATGAGCAGTTCTTC.